This T cell receptor beta chain was recorded in a study of T cell responses to AZD1222 COVID-19 vaccine. The data were produced by immunoSEQ multiplex PCR, yet TCRdb's version contains in-frame clones alone and is incomplete. The sample holds 110,000 to 150,000 clones, around 92% seen once. As concerns this clone: Its antigen is unidentified.

Overall study results and limits: CD4 TCRs linked to vaccination spanned spike, dominating at 160-218 and 743-854. Females outnumbered males among donors, who were mostly white British; clonal diversity was possibly underestimated. Reportedly, close to half of spike-specific TCRs are directed against unmutated variant regions. It was only a handful of AZD1222 recipients who were seropositive at baseline.

CDR1 MDHEN and CDR2 SYDVKM come from the germline V gene. The CDR3 is 16 amino acids. With V trimmed by 5 bases and J by 7 bases, 9 bases remained unmatched. The chain combines TRBV28 with TRBJ2-1; 12 bases are a match to TRBD2. Here the sequenced sample was peripheral blood, taken 28 days after the second AZD1222 dose. This TCR came from an adult who received the AZD1222 COVID-19 vaccine. CDR3 amino acids: CASSRYRLAGGNEQFF. CDR3 sequence (DNA): TGTGCCAGCAGTCGATATCGGCTAGCGGGAGGGAATGAGCAGTTCTTC. The whole variable domain, filled in from reference TRBV28 and TRBJ2-1, reads DVKVTQSSRYLVKRTGEKVFLECVQDMDHENMFWYRQDPGLGLRLIYFSYDVKMKEKGDIPEGYSVSREKKERFSLILESASTNQTSMYLCASSRYRLAGGNEQFFGPGTRLTVL.